Presented here are 16 T cell receptor beta chains from one specimen sequenced in a study of CD8+CD57+ T cells in acquired aplastic anemia listed by TCRdb under 2018. Data came from an Illumina HiSeq 2000. Genomic DNA was used as template for profiling of TCR beta VDJ combinations and CDR3 sequences. TCRdb applied fastp at Q25 and MiXCR to the public reads, then kept only in-frame beta chains. Rows are unified per CDR3 protein, each entry keeping the most common DNA and genes. This sample lists over 100,000 distinct CDR3 sequences; approximately 41% were detected once. Roughly 8.4% of the sample is in the top ten clones. The sequenced sample consisted of sorted CD4+, CD8+, or CD8+CD57+ T cells (not recorded which) from PBMCs. Receptors were obtained from a human donor in good health, serving as a control.

Of note for this clonotype: A much larger clone lies one base from this, so it may be a read error. The J gene is TRBJ1-2, the V gene TRBV10-3; perhaps TRBD1 as D (5 bases). The CDR3 runs 15 residues. The germline CDR1 and CDR2 sequences are ENHRY and SYGVKD. The V end was cut by 4 bases, the J end by 4 bases, with 16 bases between. DNA for the CDR3: TGTGCCATCAGTGGGTACAGGTTGCCGTTCTATGGCTACACCTTC. This sequence encodes CAISGYRLPFYGYTF.

This clonotype has just one count. This sequence may be a read error, since a much larger clone differs from it by one base. V and J are TRBV3-1 and TRBJ2-3; no definite D call. CDR3 length equals 12 residues. Trimming removed 2 bases at V and 2 bases at J, with 2 bases between. CDR1 is LGHDT, CDR2 YNNKEL, per germline (reference sequence). The CDR3 here is CASSQITDTQYF. For the CDR3, the DNA is TGTGCCAGCAGCCAAATCACAGATACGCAGTATTTT.

In its sample, this clonotype was seen a few times. This chain joins TRBV18 and TRBJ2-2, with D tentatively TRBD1 or TRBD2 (5 bases each). This CDR3 spans 14 amino acids. Per the germline V gene, CDR1 is KGHSH and CDR2 is LQKENI. V lost 6 bases to trimming and J lost 2 bases, with 10 bases between them. CDR3: CASSPRDNTGELFF. The CDR3 DNA sequence: TGTGCCAGCTCTCCCCGGGACAACACCGGGGAGCTGTTTTTT.

Notes on this clonotype: The junction departs from the called germline gene at one end, perhaps through a read error. The V call is TRBV18, the J call TRBJ1-3, with D perhaps matching TRBD1 (5 bases). Germline V CDR1 and CDR2: KGHSH, LQKENI. This CDR3 spans 15 amino acids. CDR3 sequence reads: CASSPEGRLGNTICF. CDR3 sequence (DNA): TGTGCCAGCTCACCCGAGGGGCGACTTGGAAACACCATATGTTTT.

The chain carries TRBV11-2 and TRBJ1-1; D gene ambiguous. This CDR3 has 11 residues. Deletions cut 1 base from V and 10 bases from J, with 7 bases between. Per germline, CDR1 SGHAT and CDR2 FQNNGV. The CDR3 nucleotides read TGTGCCAGCAGCTTAGGATTGGTAGCTTTCTTT. Amino acids: CASSLGLVAFF.

In its sample, this clonotype was seen many times. The CDR3 loop is CASSLDGSGNTIYF. In DNA form, the CDR3 reads TGCGCCAGCAGCTTGGACGGCTCTGGAAACACCATATATTTT. The chain joins TRBV5-1 to TRBJ1-3; D is uncertain. This CDR3 is 14 amino acids long. Trimming pared 0 bases from V and 0 bases from J, leaving 4 bases between. The germline V gene has CDR1 SGHRS and CDR2 YFSETQ.

This clonotype was detected many times. J is TRBJ2-1 and V is TRBV24-1; 11 bases map to TRBD1. The CDR3 has 14 residues. Germline CDR1 is KGHDR and CDR2 is SFDVKD. The J segment lost 5 bases and the V segment lost 4 bases, leaving 0 bases of the junction unmatched. CDR3 region: CATSEGQGDNEQFF. DNA of the CDR3: TGTGCCACCAGTGAGGGACAGGGGGACAATGAGCAGTTCTTC.

This clonotype was counted ten times or more. The V call is TRBV19, the J call TRBJ2-1; D unclear. The CDR3 length is 11 residues. Germline CDR1 reads LNHDA; CDR2 reads SQIVND (reference sequence). V lost 10 bases and J lost 8, with 12 bases in between. CDR3 sequence (DNA): TGTGCCACCTCGTTATTCTATGAGCAGTTCTTC. Its protein is CATSLFYEQFF.

This clonotype was picked up many times. Just one base apart from a much larger clone, this may be a read error. The chain has TRBV2 and TRBJ2-7, with TRBD2 matching 8 bases. In germline, CDR1 is SNHLY, CDR2 FYNNEI. The CDR3 runs to 13 residues. V was pared by 4 bases and J by 6 bases, with 5 bases of the junction left unmatched. This CDR3 reads CASSVGGASEQYF. CDR3 sequence (DNA): TGTGCCAGCAGTGTCGGGGGGGCAAGCGAGCAGTACTTC.

Comment on this clonotype: This may be a read error: a much more frequent sequence differs by one nucleotide. The chain employs TRBV7-6 and TRBJ2-5; D unclear. The CDR3 sequence is 15 residues long. The germline CDR1 and CDR2 sequences are SGHVS and FNYEAQ. CDR3 region: CASSLGGSYQEAQYF. The CDR3 DNA follows: TGTGCCAGCAGCTTGGGCGGATCCTACCAAGAGGCCCAGTACTTC.

This clonotype was picked up a small number of times. At one end the junction does not follow the germline gene, possibly because of a read error. This sequence joins TRBV27 and TRBJ1-2; 8 bases are a match to TRBD1. The CDR3 spans 14 residues. Germline CDR1 and CDR2: MNHEY and SMNVEV (reference sequence). The CDR3 DNA reads as TGTGCCAGCAGCCCCCGGACAGGGTACTATAGCTACACCTTC. Protein: CASSPRTGYYSYTF.

In regard to this clonotype: A single base separates this from a much larger clone, so it may be a read error. This chain connects TRBV6-1 to TRBJ1-6; 8 nucleotides match TRBD1. The CDR3 sequence is 18 residues long. The ends lost 5 bases at V and 4 bases at J; junction bases unmatched: 13. The germline V gene encodes CDR1 MNHNS and CDR2 SASEGT. The CDR3 DNA reads as TGTGCCAGCAGTCCCGGGACAGGAGATGGGACATATAATTCACCCCTCCACTTT. Its translation: CASSPGTGDGTYNSPLHF.

Many counts were recorded for this clonotype. This chain links TRBV5-1 with TRBJ1-2; weak D call: TRBD1 (6 bases). V was clipped by 4 bases and J by 2 bases, with 18 bases between them. Germline assignment: CDR1 SGHRS and CDR2 YFSETQ. CDR3 length: 16 residues. The DNA of the CDR3 is TGCGCCAGCAGCCCTGGACAGTTGAAACTAAACTATGGCTACACCTTC. It is translated as CASSPGQLKLNYGYTF.

This clonotype was seen a handful of times. The gene calls are TRBV28 and TRBJ2-3, with unresolved D. Trimming removed 5 bases from V and 5 bases from J, with 14 bases in between. Germline loops: CDR1 MDHEN, CDR2 SYDVKM. This CDR3 spans 14 amino acids. The CDR3 DNA reads TGTGCCAGCAGTCCCCCCCGCTTAGGAGATACGCAGTATTTT. It translates to CASSPPRLGDTQYF.

With regard to this clonotype: A read error may be the cause here, since a much bigger clone is one base away. The chain employs TRBV5-1 and TRBJ1-1; D unclear. Germline V lookup: CDR1 SGHRS, CDR2 YFSETQ. The V end was cut by 5 bases, the J end by 1 base, with 12 bases between. The CDR3 runs 14 residues. CDR3 DNA sequence: TGCGCCAGCAGAAGTAGGGCGGGGAACACTGAAGCTTTCTTT. The encoded protein is CASRSRAGNTEAFF.

In its sample, this clonotype was seen a few times. The V call is TRBV29-1, the J call TRBJ2-1, with D uncertain. V was trimmed by 4 bases and J by 5 bases, leaving 9 bases between them. Germline V gene data show CDR1 as SQVTM and CDR2 as ANQGSEA. The CDR3 consists of 12 residues. The CDR3 loop reads CSVGPPNNEQFF. The CDR3 bases are TGCAGCGTTGGACCTCCCAACAATGAGCAGTTCTTC.